This T cell receptor (beta chain) was captured in a study of post-analysis software for immune sequencing data. Study results and caveats: Significantly lower normalized Chao1 diversity was seen in multiple sclerosis patients than in controls. Strong co-clustering by F measure was seen for same-batch samples. When patients were compared with controls, about 5 TRBV segments were more frequent, TRBV5-6, TRBV5-1 and TRBV20-1 among them.

Of note for this clonotype: Its antigen is currently unknown. One end of the junction does not line up with germline, which may come from a read error.

Per the germline V gene, CDR1 is SGDLS and CDR2 is YYNGEE. This CDR3 comprises 15 residues. TCR beta cDNA libraries had unique molecular identifiers. There were 1 to 10 million T cells, and around 500,000 cDNA molecules came from them. In TCRdb, the PCR reads were re-called with MiXCR into one record per CDR3 protein. The sample lists about 460,000 distinct CDR3 sequences, approximately 46% occurring once. V and J are TRBV9 and TRBJ2-1; a possible D gene is TRBD2 (5 bases). What was sequenced was blood. This receptor was identified in a girl between 5 and 17 years old with multiple sclerosis. The DNA of the CDR3 is TGTGCCAGCAGCGTATTGTCGGGAACGCACAATGAGCGGTTCTTC. Translated, it gives CASSVLSGTHNERFF.